This T cell receptor (beta chain) was identified during a study of blood T cell repertoires in COVID-19. The cohort comprised adults aged roughly 18 to 95 years residing in about two dozen US areas. Participant-given clinical history determined each cohort assignment. In germline, CDR1 is GTSNPN, CDR2 SVGIG (reference sequence). The CDR3 totals 13 residues. V dropped 2 bases and J dropped 2 bases, with 9 bases sitting between them. This clone was observed a few times. The data were produced by immunoSEQ multiplex PCR, yet TCRdb's version contains in-frame clones alone and is incomplete. The sample shows roughly 200,000 clones, about 86% of them seen only once.

This chain uses TRBV30 with TRBJ2-5; perhaps TRBD2 as D (6 bases). The origin of this receptor is a woman between 45 and 60 years old in a cohort exposed to, infected with or recovered from COVID-19 (not recorded which). Sequencing input: PBMCs or T cells enriched from blood (not recorded which). The CDR3 region is CAWSIADQETQYF. CDR3 coding DNA: TGTGCCTGGAGTATAGCGGATCAAGAGACCCAGTACTTC.